The sequence of this T cell receptor beta chain was determined in a study of cytomegalovirus exposure and HLA in healthy donors. The PCR employed 60 Vbeta primers together with 13 Jbeta primers. Some clones are missing from TCRdb's copy, which holds only in-frame ones; the method was immunoSEQ multiplex PCR. This repertoire shows roughly 190,000 clones, 60% to 85% found once; its top ten account for less than 2%. V lost 6 bases, J lost 0 bases, and 6 bases lay in between. CDR3 length: 13 residues. The germline V gene has CDR1 LNHDA and CDR2 SQIVND (reference sequence). The V and J genes are TRBV19 and TRBJ1-3; D is undetermined. This TCR was sampled from a girl aged 5 to 17 in good health and CMV-seropositive. The specimen sequenced was PBMCs. CDR3 residues: CASRRYSGNTIYF. The CDR3 DNA follows: TGTGCCAGTAGACGGTACTCTGGAAACACCATATATTTT.